A selection of T cell receptor beta chains follows, all from one sample in a study of human T cells and chemical hapten exposure. TCRdb passed the RACE reads through MiXCR, listing each CDR3 protein once. The table shows over 85,000 distinct CDR3 sequences, with approximately 8.2% occurring only once. Specimen: whole blood. The receptors stem from a female donor in good health. Some clones in this sample may be carry-over from other donors' samples. CDR3s include the opening cysteine and the closing phenylalanine or tryptophan.

len,v_gene,j_gene,CDR3aa
16,TRBV20-1,TRBJ2-7,CSVLESSGRTGLEQYF
14,TRBV7-3,TRBJ2-1,CASSPGQGGDEQFF
15,TRBV6-1,TRBJ2-3,CASSEATGGTDTQYF
13,TRBV6-6,TRBJ1-2,CASSYSRENGYTF
10,TRBV29-1,TRBJ1-4,CSVGKEKLFF
17,TRBV20-1,TRBJ2-3,CSASWTGKTSGSNTQYF
16,TRBV15,TRBJ2-3,CAASRDLAGSTDTQYF
16,TRBV20-1,TRBJ2-1,CSAIIREGPSYNEQFF
17,TRBV7-4,TRBJ2-1,CASSLNPAPRAYNEQFF
12,TRBV29-1,TRBJ2-1,CSVSGLYNEQFF
14,TRBV20-1,TRBJ1-6,CSALRTGDNSPLHF
15,TRBV7-3,TRBJ1-5,CASTHLRRGARPQHF
19,TRBV2,TRBJ2-6,CASSEAWGQLDSGANVLTF
17,TRBV5-1,TRBJ2-1,CASSFGTSGVSYNEQFF
14,TRBV6-5,TRBJ1-6,CASSVTGNGSPLHF
13,TRBV4-3,TRBJ2-1,CASSQDSDNEQFF
9,TRBV6-2/TRBV6-3,TRBJ2-7,CASSNLSNF